The present entry profiles one TCR beta chain with its context. Its antigen remains unidentified. These data come from a study of long-term antiretroviral therapy in people with HIV. Study-wide results and limits: Dominance of pre-ART expanded clones persisted, fluctuating and often declining after ART. Diversity measured after ART increased yet remained under transplant donor controls. Spans of CDR3 length were tighter for HIV repertoires than for controls.

The assay used was immunoSEQ (version v3.0), run at survey level. Repertoires were generated with immunoSEQ multiplex PCR, while TCRdb's copy carries only in-frame clones and drops some. Of roughly 16,000 clones listed, approximately 82% are singletons. Germline values: CDR1 SGHAT, CDR2 FQNNGV. CDR3 size: 12 residues. Trimming pared 1 base from V and 5 bases from J, leaving 5 bases between. The source was unsorted PBMCs, collected 0.3 years before starting antiretroviral therapy. The sequence was obtained from a man aged 50 to 60 with HIV. V gene TRBV11-2 combines with J gene TRBJ1-2, with D hard to call. The CDR3 spells CASSLGGYGYTF. CDR3 DNA: TGTGCCAGCAGCTTAGGAGGGTATGGCTACACCTTC.